This record concerns one TCR beta chain sequence. These data come from a study of PD-1 blockade in classical Hodgkin lymphoma. Germline CDR1 reads SGHRS; CDR2 reads YFSETQ. The CDR3 covers 15 residues. The V end was cut by 0 bases, the J end by 2 bases, with 12 bases between. Libraries were prepared by immunoSEQ multiplex PCR; TCRdb keeps only in-frame clonotypes and omits some of them. This table holds roughly 90,000 clones, 83% found once. The sample's time point: cycle 4 day 1 (C4D1), after 6 weeks of nivolumab. Brentuximab vedotin exposure varied among the patients, all of whom had relapsed after autologous stem cell transplantation.

The source was peripheral blood mononuclear cells (PBMCs), collected before the fourth cycle of nivolumab. This sequence joins TRBV5-1 and TRBJ2-7; a weak D match, TRBD1 (6 bases). The TCR originated in a human donor with classical Hodgkin lymphoma. CDR3 DNA sequence: TGCGCCAGCAGCTTGGAGGGACAAGGGGCCTACGAGCAGTACTTC. Translated, it gives CASSLEGQGAYEQYF.